This T cell receptor beta chain originates from a study of Ad26.COV2.S vaccination and SARS-CoV-2 variants. About this clone: Its antigen is currently unknown.

Study-wide results and caveats: Possible underestimation of total T cell responses by the TCR breadth and depth analyses was noted.

Documented treatment: around 19 received Ad26.COV2.S at low or high dose, single or two shots; about 5 received placebo; per-sample allocation not given. After the first vaccine or placebo injection, samples were drawn on day 63. Trimming cost V 4 bases and J 7 bases, with 12 bases left between them. From germline, CDR1 is SGHTS and CDR2 YDEGEE. The CDR3 runs to 13 residues. TCRdb keeps only in-frame clones here, not all; method: immunoSEQ multiplex PCR. Counted here are 430,000 or so clones, approximately 89% occurring once; the ten biggest clones make up over 2%. V gene TRBV5-8 combines with J gene TRBJ2-1; D unclear. The source is a person between 18 and 59 years old who received the Ad26.COV2.S COVID-19 vaccine or a placebo. This specimen was peripheral blood, taken in a trial of Ad26.COV2.S vaccine versus placebo. CDR3 protein: CASSPRLINEQFF. The CDR3 bases are TGTGCCAGCAGCCCGCGACTGATAAATGAGCAGTTCTTC. Complete variable domain (other parts from reference TRBV5-8 and TRBJ2-1): EAGVTQSPTHLIKTRGQQATLRCSPISGHTSVYWYQQALGLGLQFLLWYDEGEERNRGNFPPRFSGRQFPNYSSELNVNALELEDSALYLCASSPRLINEQFFGPGTRLTVL.